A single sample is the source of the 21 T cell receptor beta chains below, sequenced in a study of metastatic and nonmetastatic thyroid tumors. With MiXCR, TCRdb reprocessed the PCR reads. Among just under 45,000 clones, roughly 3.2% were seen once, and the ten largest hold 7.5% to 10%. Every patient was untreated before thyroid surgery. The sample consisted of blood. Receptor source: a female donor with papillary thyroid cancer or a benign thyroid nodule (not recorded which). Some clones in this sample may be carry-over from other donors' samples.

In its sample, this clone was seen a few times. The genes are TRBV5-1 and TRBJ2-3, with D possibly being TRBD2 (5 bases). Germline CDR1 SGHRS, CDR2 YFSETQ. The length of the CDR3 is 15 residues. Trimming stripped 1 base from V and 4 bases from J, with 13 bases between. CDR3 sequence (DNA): TGCGCCAGCAGCTTGCTAGGAGGTGGGGCAGATACGCAGTATTTT. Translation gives CASSLLGGGADTQYF.

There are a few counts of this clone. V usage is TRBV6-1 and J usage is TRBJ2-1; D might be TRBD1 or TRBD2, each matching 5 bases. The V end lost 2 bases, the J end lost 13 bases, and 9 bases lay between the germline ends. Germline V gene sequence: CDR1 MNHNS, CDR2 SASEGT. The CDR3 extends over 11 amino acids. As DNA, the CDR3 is TGTGCCAGCAGTGAACAGGGAGTACAGTTCTTC. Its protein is CASSEQGVQFF.

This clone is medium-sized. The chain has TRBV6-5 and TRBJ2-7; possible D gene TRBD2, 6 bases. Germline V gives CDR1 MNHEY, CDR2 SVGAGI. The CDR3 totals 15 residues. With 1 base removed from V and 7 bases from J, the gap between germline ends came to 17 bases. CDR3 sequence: CASSYYPGRGLEQYF. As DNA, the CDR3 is TGTGCCAGCAGTTACTATCCCGGCCGGGGGTTGGAGCAGTACTTC.

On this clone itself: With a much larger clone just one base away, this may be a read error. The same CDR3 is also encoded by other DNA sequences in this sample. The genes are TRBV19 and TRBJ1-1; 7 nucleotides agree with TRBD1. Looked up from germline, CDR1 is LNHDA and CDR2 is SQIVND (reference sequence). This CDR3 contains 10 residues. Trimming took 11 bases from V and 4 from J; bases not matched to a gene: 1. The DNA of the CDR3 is TGTGCCGCAGGGGGCACTGAAGCTTTCTTT. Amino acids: CAAGGTEAFF.

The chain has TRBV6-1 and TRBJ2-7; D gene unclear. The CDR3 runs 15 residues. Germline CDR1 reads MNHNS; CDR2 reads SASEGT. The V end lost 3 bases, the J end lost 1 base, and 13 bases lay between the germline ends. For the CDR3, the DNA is TGTGCCAGCAGTGAGGGCAGTCTTAGTTCCTACGAGCAGTACTTC. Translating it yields CASSEGSLSSYEQYF.

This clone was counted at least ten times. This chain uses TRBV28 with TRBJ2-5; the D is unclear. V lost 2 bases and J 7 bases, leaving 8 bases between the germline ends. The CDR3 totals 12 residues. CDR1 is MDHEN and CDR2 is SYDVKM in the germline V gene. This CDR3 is CASSLGFLTQYF. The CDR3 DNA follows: TGTGCCAGCAGTTTAGGTTTTTTGACCCAGTACTTC.

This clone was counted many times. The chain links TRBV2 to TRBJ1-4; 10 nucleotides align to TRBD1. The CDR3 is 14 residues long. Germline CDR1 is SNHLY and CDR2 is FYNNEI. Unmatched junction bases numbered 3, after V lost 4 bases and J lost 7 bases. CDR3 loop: CASSVGQGTEKLFF. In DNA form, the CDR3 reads TGTGCCAGCAGTGTGGGACAGGGGACTGAAAAACTGTTTTTT.

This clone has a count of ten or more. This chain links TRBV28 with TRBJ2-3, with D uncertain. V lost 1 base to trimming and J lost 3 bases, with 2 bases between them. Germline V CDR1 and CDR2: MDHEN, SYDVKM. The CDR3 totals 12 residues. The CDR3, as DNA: TGTGCCAGCAGTTTATTAACAGATACGCAGTATTTT. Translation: CASSLLTDTQYF.

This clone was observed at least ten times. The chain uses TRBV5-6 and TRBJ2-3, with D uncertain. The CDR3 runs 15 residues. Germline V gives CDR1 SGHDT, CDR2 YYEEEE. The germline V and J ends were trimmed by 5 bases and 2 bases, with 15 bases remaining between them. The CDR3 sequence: CASRSMTPYTDTQYF. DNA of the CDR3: TGTGCCAGCAGAAGTATGACCCCTTACACAGATACGCAGTATTTT.

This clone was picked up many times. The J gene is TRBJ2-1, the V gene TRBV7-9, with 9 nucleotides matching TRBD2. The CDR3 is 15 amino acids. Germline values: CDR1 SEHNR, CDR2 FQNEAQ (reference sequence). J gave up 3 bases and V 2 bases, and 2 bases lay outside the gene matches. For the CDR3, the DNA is TGTGCCAGCAGCTTACTAGCGGGGCTCTACAATGAGCAGTTCTTC. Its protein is CASSLLAGLYNEQFF.

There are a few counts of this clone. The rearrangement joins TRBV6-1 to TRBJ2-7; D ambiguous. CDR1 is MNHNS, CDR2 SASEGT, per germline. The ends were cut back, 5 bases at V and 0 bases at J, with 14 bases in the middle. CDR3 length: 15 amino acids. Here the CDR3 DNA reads TGTGCCAGCAGTATCCCTAAAGTATTCTCCTACGAGCAGTACTTC. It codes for CASSIPKVFSYEQYF.

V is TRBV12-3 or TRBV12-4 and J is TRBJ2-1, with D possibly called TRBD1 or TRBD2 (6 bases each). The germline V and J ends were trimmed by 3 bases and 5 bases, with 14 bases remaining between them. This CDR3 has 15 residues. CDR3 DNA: TGTGCCAGCAGTTTCGGGGAAGGGGGGAACAATGAGCAGTTCTTC. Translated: CASSFGEGGNNEQFF.

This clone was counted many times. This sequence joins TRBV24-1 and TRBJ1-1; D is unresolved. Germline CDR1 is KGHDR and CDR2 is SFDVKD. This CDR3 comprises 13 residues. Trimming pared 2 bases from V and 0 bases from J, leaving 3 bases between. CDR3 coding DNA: TGTGCCACCAGTGATTCTTTGAACACTGAAGCTTTCTTT. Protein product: CATSDSLNTEAFF.

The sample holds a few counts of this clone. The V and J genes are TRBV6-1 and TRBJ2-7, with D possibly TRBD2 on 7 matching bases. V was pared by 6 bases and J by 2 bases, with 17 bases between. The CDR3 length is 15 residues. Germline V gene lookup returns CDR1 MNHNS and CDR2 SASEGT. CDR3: CASSPGRGGPYEQYF. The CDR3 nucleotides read TGTGCCAGCAGCCCCGGTAGGGGGGGCCCCTACGAGCAGTACTTC.

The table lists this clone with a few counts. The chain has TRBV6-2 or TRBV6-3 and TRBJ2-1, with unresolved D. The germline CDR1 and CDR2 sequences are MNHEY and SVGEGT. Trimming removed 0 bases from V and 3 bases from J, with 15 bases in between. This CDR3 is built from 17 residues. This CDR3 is CASSYSVPQWVYNEQFF. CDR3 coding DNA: TGTGCCAGCAGTTACTCCGTGCCCCAATGGGTCTACAATGAGCAGTTCTTC.

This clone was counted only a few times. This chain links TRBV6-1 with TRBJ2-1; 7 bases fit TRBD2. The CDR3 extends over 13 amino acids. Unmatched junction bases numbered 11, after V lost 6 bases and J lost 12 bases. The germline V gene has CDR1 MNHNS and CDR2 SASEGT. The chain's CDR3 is CASRPSGSEGQFF. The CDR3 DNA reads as TGTGCCAGCAGGCCTAGCGGCAGCGAGGGGCAGTTCTTC.

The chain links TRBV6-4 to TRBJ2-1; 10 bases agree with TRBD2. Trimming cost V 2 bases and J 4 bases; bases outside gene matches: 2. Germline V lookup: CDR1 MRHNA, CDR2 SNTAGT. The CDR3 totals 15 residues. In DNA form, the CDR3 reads TGTGCCAGCAGTGACCGACTAGCGGGTTACAATGAGCAGTTCTTC. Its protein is CASSDRLAGYNEQFF.

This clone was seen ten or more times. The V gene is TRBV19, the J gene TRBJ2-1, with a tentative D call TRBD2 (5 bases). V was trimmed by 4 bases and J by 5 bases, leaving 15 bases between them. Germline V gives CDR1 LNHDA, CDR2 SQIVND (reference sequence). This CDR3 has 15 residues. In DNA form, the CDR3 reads TGTGCCAGTAGTACATCCCTGGACTGGAACAATGAGCAGTTCTTC. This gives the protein CASSTSLDWNNEQFF.

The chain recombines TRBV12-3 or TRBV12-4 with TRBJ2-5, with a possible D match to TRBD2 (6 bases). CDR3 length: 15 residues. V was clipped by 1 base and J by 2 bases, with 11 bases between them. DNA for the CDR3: TGTGCCAGCAGTTTAGTACGGGGGAAGCAAGAGACCCAGTACTTC. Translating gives CASSLVRGKQETQYF.

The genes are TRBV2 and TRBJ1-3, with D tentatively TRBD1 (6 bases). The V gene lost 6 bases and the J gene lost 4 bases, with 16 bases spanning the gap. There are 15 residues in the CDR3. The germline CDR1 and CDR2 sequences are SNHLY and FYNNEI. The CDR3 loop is CASSEQGFAGNTIYF. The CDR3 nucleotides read TGTGCCAGCAGCGAACAGGGTTTCGCCGGAAACACCATATATTTT.

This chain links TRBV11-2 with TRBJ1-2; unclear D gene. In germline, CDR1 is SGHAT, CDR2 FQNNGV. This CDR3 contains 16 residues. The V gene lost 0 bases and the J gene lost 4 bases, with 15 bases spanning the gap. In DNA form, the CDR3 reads TGTGCCAGCAGCTTAGAAGTGGCCGACCTCGGCTATGGCTACACCTTC. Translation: CASSLEVADLGYGYTF.